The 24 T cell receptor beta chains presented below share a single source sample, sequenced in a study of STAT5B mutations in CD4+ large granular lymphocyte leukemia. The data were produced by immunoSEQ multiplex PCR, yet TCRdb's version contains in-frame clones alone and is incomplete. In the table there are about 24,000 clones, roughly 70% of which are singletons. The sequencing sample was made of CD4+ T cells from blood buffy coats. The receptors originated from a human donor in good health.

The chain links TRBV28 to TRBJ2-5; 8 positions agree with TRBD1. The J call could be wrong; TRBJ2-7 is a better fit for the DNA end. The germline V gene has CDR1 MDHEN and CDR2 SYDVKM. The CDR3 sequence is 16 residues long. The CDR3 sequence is CASSLKTGGHSYEQYF. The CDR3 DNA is TGTGCCAGCAGTTTAAAAACAGGGGGACACTCCTACGAGCAGTACTTC.

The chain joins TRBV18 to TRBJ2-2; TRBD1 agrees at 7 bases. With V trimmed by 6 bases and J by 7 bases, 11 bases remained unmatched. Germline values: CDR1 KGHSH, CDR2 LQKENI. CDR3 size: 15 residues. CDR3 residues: CASSRETTGFGELFF. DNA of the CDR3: TGTGCCAGCTCGCGCGAGACGACAGGGTTCGGGGAGCTGTTTTTT.

CDR3 loop: CASSYRGRGQSLKAFF. DNA of the CDR3: TGTGCCAGCAGTTACAGGGGCAGGGGGCAGTCCCTGAAAGCTTTCTTT. J is TRBJ1-1 and V is TRBV6-5, with 8 bases fitting TRBD1. The CDR3 contains 16 residues. The trim removed 2 bases at V and 9 bases at J, leaving 14 bases unmatched. Germline V CDR1 and CDR2: MNHEY, SVGAGI.

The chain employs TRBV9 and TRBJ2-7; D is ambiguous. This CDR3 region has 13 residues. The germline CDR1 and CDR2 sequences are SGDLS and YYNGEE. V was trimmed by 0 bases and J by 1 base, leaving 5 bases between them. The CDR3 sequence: CASSVVQSYEQYF. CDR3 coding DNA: TGTGCCAGCAGCGTAGTACAGTCCTACGAGCAGTACTTC.

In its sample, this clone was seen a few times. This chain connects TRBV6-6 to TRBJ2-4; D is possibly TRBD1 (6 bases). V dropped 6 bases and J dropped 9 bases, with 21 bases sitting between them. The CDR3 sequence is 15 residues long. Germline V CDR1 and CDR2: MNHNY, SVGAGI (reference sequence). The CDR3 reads CASRSPGQTTSIQYF. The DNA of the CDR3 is TGTGCCAGCAGATCACCGGGACAAACAACCAGCATTCAGTACTTC.

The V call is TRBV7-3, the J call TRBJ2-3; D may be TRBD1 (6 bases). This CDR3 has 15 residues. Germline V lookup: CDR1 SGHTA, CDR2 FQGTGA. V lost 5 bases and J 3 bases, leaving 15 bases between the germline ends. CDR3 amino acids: CASSPAIGGTDTQYF. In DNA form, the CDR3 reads TGTGCCAGCAGCCCCGCTATAGGGGGTACAGATACGCAGTATTTT.

CDR3 nucleotides: TGCGCCAGCAGACCTCAGGGAAAACGCTATGGCTACACCTTC. It yields the protein CASRPQGKRYGYTF. The chain joins TRBV4-1 to TRBJ1-2; D is perhaps TRBD1 (5 bases). Trimming took 6 bases from V and 4 from J, leaving 15 bases between them. This CDR3 region has 14 residues. Germline V gene lookup returns CDR1 MGHRA and CDR2 YSYEKL.

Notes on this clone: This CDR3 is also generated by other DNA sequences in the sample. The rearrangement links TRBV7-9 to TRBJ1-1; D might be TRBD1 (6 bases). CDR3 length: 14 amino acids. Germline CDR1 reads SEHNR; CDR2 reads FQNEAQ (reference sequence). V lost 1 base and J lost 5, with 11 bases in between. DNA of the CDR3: TGTGCCAGCAGCTTAGGGGCAGGGGATACTGAAGCTTTCTTT. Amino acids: CASSLGAGDTEAFF.

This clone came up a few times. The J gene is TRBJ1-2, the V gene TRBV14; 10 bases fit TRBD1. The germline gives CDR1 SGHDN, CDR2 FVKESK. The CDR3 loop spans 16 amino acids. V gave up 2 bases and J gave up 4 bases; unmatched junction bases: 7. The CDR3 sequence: CASSQLPGQGLYGYTF. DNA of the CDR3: TGTGCCAGCAGCCAACTTCCGGGACAGGGGCTCTATGGCTACACCTTC. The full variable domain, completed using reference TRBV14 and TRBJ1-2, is EAGVTQFPSHSVIEKGQTVTLRCDPISGHDNLYWYRRVMGKEIKFLLHFVKESKQDESGMPNNRFLAERTGGTYSTLKVQPAELEDSGVYFCASSQLPGQGLYGYTFGSGTRLTVV.

CDR3 coding DNA: TGTGCCTGGAGTCGGGCCGAGCAGTACTTC. Its protein is CAWSRAEQYF. V gene TRBV30 combines with J gene TRBJ2-7; the D is unclear. Trimming removed 2 bases at V and 6 bases at J, with 5 bases between. CDR1 GTSNPN and CDR2 SVGIG come from the germline V gene (reference sequence). There are 10 residues in the CDR3.

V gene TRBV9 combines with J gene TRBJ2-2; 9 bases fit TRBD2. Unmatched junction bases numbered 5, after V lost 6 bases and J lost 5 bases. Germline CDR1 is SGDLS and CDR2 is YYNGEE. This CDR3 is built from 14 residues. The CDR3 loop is CASNKRGETGELFF. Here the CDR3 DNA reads TGTGCCAGCAATAAGCGGGGGGAAACCGGGGAGCTGTTTTTT.

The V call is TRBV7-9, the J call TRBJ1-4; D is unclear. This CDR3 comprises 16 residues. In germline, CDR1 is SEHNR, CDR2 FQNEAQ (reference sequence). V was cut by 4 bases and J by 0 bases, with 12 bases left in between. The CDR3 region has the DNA TGTGCCAGCAGCTCACCCGTTAGAGCAACTAATGAAAAACTGTTTTTT. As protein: CASSSPVRATNEKLFF.

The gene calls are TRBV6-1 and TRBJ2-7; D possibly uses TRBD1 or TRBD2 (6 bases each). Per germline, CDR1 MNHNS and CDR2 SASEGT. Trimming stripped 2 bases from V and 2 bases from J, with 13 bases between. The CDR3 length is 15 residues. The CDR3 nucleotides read TGTGCCAGCAGTGAAAGGGGGGTTCCCGCCTACGAGCAGTACTTC. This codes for CASSERGVPAYEQYF.

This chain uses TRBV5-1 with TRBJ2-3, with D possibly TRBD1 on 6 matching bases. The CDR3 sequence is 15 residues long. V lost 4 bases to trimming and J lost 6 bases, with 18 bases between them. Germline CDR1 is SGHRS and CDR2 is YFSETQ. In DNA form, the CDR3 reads TGCGCCAGCAGCCGAACCCCTCAAACAGGGGATACGCAGTATTTT. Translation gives CASSRTPQTGDTQYF.

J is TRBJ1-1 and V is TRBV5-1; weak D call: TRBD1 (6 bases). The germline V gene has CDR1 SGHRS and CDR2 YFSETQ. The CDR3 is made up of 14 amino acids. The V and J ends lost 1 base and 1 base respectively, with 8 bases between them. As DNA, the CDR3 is TGCGCCAGCAGCTTGACAGGGTGGAACACTGAAGCTTTCTTT. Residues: CASSLTGWNTEAFF.

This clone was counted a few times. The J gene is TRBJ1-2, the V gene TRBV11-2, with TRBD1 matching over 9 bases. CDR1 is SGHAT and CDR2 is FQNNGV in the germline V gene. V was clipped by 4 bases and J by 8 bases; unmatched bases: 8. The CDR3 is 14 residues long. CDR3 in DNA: TGTGCCAGCAGCTGGATACAGGGGGCGGAGGGCTACACCTTC. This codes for CASSWIQGAEGYTF.

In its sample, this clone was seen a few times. The CDR3 DNA reads as TGTGCCAGCACGATGACGTGGGTCGGGCACAATGAGCAGTTCTTC. It encodes CASTMTWVGHNEQFF. The chain combines TRBV27 with TRBJ2-1; D remains ambiguous. V was pared by 7 bases and J by 5 bases, with 18 bases between. Germline V CDR1 and CDR2: MNHEY, SMNVEV (reference sequence). The CDR3 is 15 residues long.

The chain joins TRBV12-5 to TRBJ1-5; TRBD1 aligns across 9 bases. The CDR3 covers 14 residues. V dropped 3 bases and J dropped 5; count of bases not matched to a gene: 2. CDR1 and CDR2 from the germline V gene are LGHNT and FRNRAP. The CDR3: CASGFGQGHQPQHF. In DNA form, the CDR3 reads TGTGCTAGTGGTTTTGGACAGGGGCATCAGCCCCAGCATTTT.

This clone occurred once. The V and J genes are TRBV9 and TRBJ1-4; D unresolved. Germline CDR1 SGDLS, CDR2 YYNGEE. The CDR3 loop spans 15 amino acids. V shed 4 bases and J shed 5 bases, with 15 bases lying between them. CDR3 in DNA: TGTGCCAGCAGCTCCCTGGCGGGAGGAAATGAAAAACTGTTTTTT. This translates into CASSSLAGGNEKLFF.

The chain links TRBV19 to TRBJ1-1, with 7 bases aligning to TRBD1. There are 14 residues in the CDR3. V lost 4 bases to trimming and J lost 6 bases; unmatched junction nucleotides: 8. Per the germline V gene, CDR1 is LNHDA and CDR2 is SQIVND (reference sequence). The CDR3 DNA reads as TGTGCCAGTAGTACTCGGACAGGCCGCGCTGAAGCTTTCTTT. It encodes CASSTRTGRAEAFF.

The CDR3 DNA sequence: TGTGCCAGCAGTTTAACAGGCCGGCCGTTTTATGGCTACACCTTC. Protein sequence: CASSLTGRPFYGYTF. This chain links TRBV27 with TRBJ1-2; D is perhaps TRBD1 (5 bases). The CDR3 is 15 residues long. V dropped 2 bases and J dropped 5 bases, with 15 bases sitting between them. Looked up from germline, CDR1 is MNHEY and CDR2 is SMNVEV (reference sequence).

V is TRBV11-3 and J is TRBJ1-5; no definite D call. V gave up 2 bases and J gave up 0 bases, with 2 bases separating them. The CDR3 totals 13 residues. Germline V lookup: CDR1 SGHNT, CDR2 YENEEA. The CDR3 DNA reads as TGTGCCAGCAGCTTATTTAGCAATCAGCCCCAGCATTTT. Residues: CASSLFSNQPQHF.

The CDR3 DNA follows: TGCGCCAGCAGCCCGGGACAGAAAATCCAAGAGACCCAGTACTTC. It is translated as CASSPGQKIQETQYF. This chain connects TRBV5-1 to TRBJ2-5; 7 bases are a match to TRBD1. Germline V lookup: CDR1 SGHRS, CDR2 YFSETQ. The junction had 7 bases not matched to a gene; V was cut back by 4 bases and J by 1 base. The CDR3 totals 15 residues. The variable domain in full, with the rest retrieved from reference TRBV5-1 and TRBJ2-5, is KAGVTQTPRYLIKTRGQQVTLSCSPISGHRSVSWYQQTPGQGLQFLFEYFSETQRNKGNFPGRFSGRQFSNSRSEMNVSTLELGDSALYLCASSPGQKIQETQYFGPGTRLLVL.

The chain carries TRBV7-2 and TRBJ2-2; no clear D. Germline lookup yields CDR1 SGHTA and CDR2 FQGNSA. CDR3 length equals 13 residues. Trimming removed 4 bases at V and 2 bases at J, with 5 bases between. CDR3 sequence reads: CASSSSNTGELFF. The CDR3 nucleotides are TGTGCCAGCAGCTCCTCTAACACCGGGGAGCTGTTTTTT.